Listed below are T cell receptor beta chains from one sample, sequenced in a study of cytomegalovirus exposure and HLA in healthy donors. The assay was immunoSEQ multiplex PCR, and TCRdb's table has in-frame clones only and misses some. The sample comprises some 200,000 clones, around 83% of which are singletons, and approximately 1.4% rests with the top ten. Sequenced sample: PBMCs. These receptors all come from a girl aged 5 to 17 in good health and CMV-seronegative. Both conserved end residues are part of each CDR3.

CDR3 protein: CASSPRQGSYEQYF
V gene: TRBV28
J gene: TRBJ2-7

CDR3 protein: CASSFFLAGHNEQFF
V gene: TRBV27
J gene: TRBJ2-1

CDR3 protein: CASTAVTGPYGYTF
V gene: TRBV2
J gene: TRBJ1-2

CDR3 protein: CASSSGQGNQPQHF
V gene: TRBV6-6
J gene: TRBJ1-5

CDR3 protein: CASSLGDRGLYYEQYF
V gene: TRBV5-1
J gene: TRBJ2-7

CDR3 protein: CASGGYNEQFF
V gene: TRBV6-1
J gene: TRBJ2-1

CDR3 protein: CAISDRDRGHGYTF
V gene: TRBV10-3
J gene: TRBJ1-2

CDR3 protein: CASSSDRSYTF
V gene: TRBV5-1
J gene: TRBJ1-2

CDR3 protein: CASEGDTDTQYF
V gene: TRBV2
J gene: TRBJ2-3

CDR3 protein: CASSVTGTAYNEQFF
V gene: TRBV9
J gene: TRBJ2-1

CDR3 protein: CASSEVGLEAFF
V gene: TRBV25-1
J gene: TRBJ1-1

CDR3 protein: CASSMRAGGLVEQFF
V gene: TRBV7-9
J gene: TRBJ2-1

CDR3 protein: CASSLQNRVAAEAFF
V gene: TRBV5-6
J gene: TRBJ1-1

CDR3 protein: CASSPGQNYGYTF
V gene: TRBV27
J gene: TRBJ1-2

CDR3 protein: CASSDSPAGQPQHF
V gene: TRBV2
J gene: TRBJ1-5

CDR3 protein: CASSRFAGFKGSPLHF
V gene: TRBV5-8
J gene: TRBJ1-6

CDR3 protein: CASSLVAGGPVYEQYF
V gene: TRBV5-4
J gene: TRBJ2-7

CDR3 protein: CASSEAGLAGGVVRETQYF
V gene: TRBV6-1
J gene: TRBJ2-5

CDR3 protein: CASSPTGLQAQPQHF
V gene: TRBV7-2
J gene: TRBJ1-5

CDR3 protein: CASSTHTILNTEAFF
V gene: TRBV28
J gene: TRBJ1-1

CDR3 protein: CASSWTGEETQYF
V gene: TRBV28
J gene: TRBJ2-5

CDR3 protein: CASSESGLAGGNEQFF
V gene: TRBV10-1
J gene: TRBJ2-1

CDR3 protein: CASSSGGQGVLKAFF
V gene: TRBV6-6
J gene: TRBJ1-1

CDR3 protein: CASSIRRNTEAFF
V gene: TRBV5-6
J gene: TRBJ1-1

CDR3 protein: CASSTGQGNTIYF
V gene: TRBV19
J gene: TRBJ1-3

CDR3 protein: CASSPQQGSGYTF
V gene: TRBV25-1
J gene: TRBJ1-2

CDR3 protein: CASMGQINYGYTF
V gene: TRBV5-1
J gene: TRBJ1-2

CDR3 protein: CASSGPTARSNQPQHF
V gene: TRBV25-1
J gene: TRBJ1-5

CDR3 protein: CASSQAGEPQHF
V gene: TRBV21-1
J gene: TRBJ1-5

CDR3 protein: CASGLQGTGNQPQHF
V gene: TRBV2
J gene: TRBJ1-5

CDR3 protein: CASSLSGTGSSYEQYF
V gene: TRBV27
J gene: TRBJ2-7

CDR3 protein: CASLGRGLGNTEAFF
V gene: TRBV19
J gene: TRBJ1-1

CDR3 protein: CAISGQGFQPQHF
V gene: TRBV10-3
J gene: TRBJ1-5

CDR3 protein: CASSFDRTPMAPTDTQYF
V gene: TRBV13
J gene: TRBJ2-3

CDR3 protein: CASSAGGRGQGLYEQYF
V gene: TRBV6-1
J gene: -

CDR3 protein: CASSSRDILNEAFF
V gene: TRBV19
J gene: TRBJ1-1

CDR3 protein: CASSQERGTGSPYGYTF
V gene: TRBV4-1
J gene: TRBJ1-2

CDR3 protein: CASSPDRVWGYTF
V gene: TRBV5-4
J gene: TRBJ1-2

CDR3 protein: CASSQDGLLYEQYF
V gene: TRBV4-2
J gene: TRBJ2-7

CDR3 protein: CASSLYGGRLGNTEAFF
V gene: TRBV27
J gene: TRBJ1-1

CDR3 protein: CASSLVRAASPLHF
V gene: TRBV7-2
J gene: TRBJ1-6

CDR3 protein: CASSRDRGPFTEAFF
V gene: TRBV7-9
J gene: TRBJ1-1

CDR3 protein: CASSFAPLLAVSTDTQYF
V gene: TRBV12-1
J gene: TRBJ2-3

CDR3 protein: CASSTSYEQYF
V gene: TRBV2
J gene: TRBJ2-7

CDR3 protein: CASSIGGTGFRPQHF
V gene: TRBV19
J gene: TRBJ1-5